This is a list of T cell receptor beta chains from one sample in a study of cytomegalovirus exposure and HLA in healthy donors. The assay was immunoSEQ multiplex PCR, and TCRdb's table has in-frame clones only and misses some. The sample carries tens of thousands of clones, roughly 90% recorded once. Sample: PBMCs. The receptors shown here come from a woman aged 18 to 35 in good health and CMV-seronegative. Each CDR3 is given with its conserved first and last residue. The D gene is left open where the match is weak. Clone size is given for some rows only: seen once, a few or many times, or a class if the clone is expanded.

V gene,clone size,J gene,D gene,CDR3 length,CDR3 protein,CDR3 DNA
TRBV10-1,NA,TRBJ2-1,TRBD2,16,CASSDFAGGPGNEQFF,TGCGCCAGCAGTGATTTTGCGGGAGGCCCCGGGAATGAGCAGTTCTTC
TRBV19,few,TRBJ1-4,NA,10,CASRREKLFF,TGTGCCAGTAGGAGAGAAAAACTGTTTTTT
TRBV7-3,NA,TRBJ1-1,NA,13,CASSLAEGAEAFF,TGTGCCAGCAGCTTAGCTGAGGGGGCTGAAGCTTTCTTT
TRBV23-1,NA,TRBJ2-1,NA,17,CASSQGASGRSCNEQFF,TGCGCCAGCAGTCAAGGGGCAAGCGGGCGGTCCTGCAATGAGCAGTTCTTC
TRBV7-3,NA,TRBJ2-5,NA,15,CASSLHGTRQETQYF,TGTGCCAGCAGCCTACACGGGACTCGCCAAGAGACCCAGTACTTC
TRBV10-1,NA,TRBJ1-4,NA,11,CADNIRPPLFF,TGCGCCGACAACATTCGGCCTCCACTGTTTTTT
TRBV7-3,NA,TRBJ2-7,NA,14,CASSPGLSPYEQYF,TGTGCCAGCAGTCCGGGACTCAGCCCTTACGAGCAGTACTTC
TRBV28,NA,TRBJ1-1,NA,13,CASSFPTSTEAFF,TGTGCCAGCAGTTTTCCGACATCTACCGAAGCTTTCTTT
TRBV29-1,NA,TRBJ2-5,NA,13,CSVILQGGETQYF,TGCAGCGTAATTCTCCAGGGCGGTGAGACCCAGTACTTC
TRBV4-2,NA,TRBJ2-5,TRBD1,14,CATATDRGTGEQYF,TGTGCCACCGCTACGGACAGGGGCACGGGGGAGCAGTACTTC
TRBV11-2,NA,TRBJ1-2,NA,15,CASSSNLAGGGGYTF,TGTGCCAGCAGCTCGAACCTTGCTGGGGGGGGTGGCTACACCTTC
TRBV9,few,TRBJ2-1,NA,15,CASSGEAGAGYEQFF,TGTGCCAGCAGCGGTGAAGCCGGAGCGGGCTATGAGCAGTTCTTC
TRBV5-1,NA,TRBJ2-1,TRBD2,15,CASSLVASGTNEQFF,TGCGCCAGCAGCTTGGTGGCTAGCGGGACAAATGAGCAGTTCTTC
TRBV28,NA,TRBJ1-2,NA,12,CASSLLDRGYTF,TGTGCCAGCAGTTTATTAGACAGAGGCTACACCTTC
TRBV11-1,NA,TRBJ2-1,NA,13,CASSYPRGAEQFF,TGTGCCAGCAGCTACCCTCGGGGTGCTGAGCAGTTCTTC
TRBV5-1,few,TRBJ2-7,NA,14,CASSLGAGLYEQYF,TGCGCCAGCAGCTTGGGAGCCGGTTTATACGAGCAGTACTTC
TRBV7-6,NA,TRBJ1-1,TRBD1,16,CASSPTGTGMNTEAFF,TGTGCCAGCAGCCCCACGGGGACAGGAATGAACACTGAAGCTTTCTTT
TRBV29-1,NA,TRBJ1-3,NA,15,CSVALGRAVGNTIYF,TGCAGCGTGGCGCTCGGCAGGGCGGTTGGAAACACCATATATTTT
TRBV6-6,NA,TRBJ1-2,TRBD1,16,CASSYVPGQTNYGYTF,TGTGCCAGCAGTTACGTTCCGGGACAGACTAACTATGGCTACACCTTC
TRBV29-1,NA,TRBJ2-7,TRBD2,14,CSGGFSGSVYEQYF,TGCAGCGGAGGATTTAGCGGGAGTGTCTACGAGCAGTACTTC
TRBV6-6,NA,TRBJ2-7,TRBD2,14,CASSGLAETYEQYF,TGTGCCAGCAGCGGACTAGCTGAGACCTACGAGCAGTACTTC
TRBV4-1,NA,TRBJ2-7,TRBD1,15,CASSPLNRGSYEQYF,TGCGCCAGCAGCCCACTCAACAGGGGGTCCTACGAGCAGTACTTC
TRBV7-9,NA,TRBJ2-1,NA,16,CASSRRELSSYNEQFF,TGTGCCAGCAGCCGGAGGGAGCTGAGCTCCTACAATGAGCAGTTCTTC
TRBV19,NA,TRBJ2-2,NA,16,CASSPRAAGLTGELFF,TGTGCCAGTAGCCCCCGGGCCGCGGGATTGACCGGGGAGCTGTTTTTT
TRBV6-1,NA,TRBJ1-5,NA,14,CASSGQASNQPQHF,TGTGCCAGCAGTGGCCAGGCCTCCAATCAGCCCCAGCATTTT
TRBV11-2,NA,TRBJ2-1,TRBD2,15,CASSLISGTYNEQFF,TGTGCCAGCAGCTTAATTAGCGGGACCTACAATGAGCAGTTCTTC
TRBV14,NA,TRBJ1-1,NA,14,CASSRHFGNTEAFF,TGTGCCAGCAGCCGTCACTTCGGGAACACTGAAGCTTTCTTT
TRBV19,NA,TRBJ2-1,NA,15,CASSIQRTVVNEQFF,TGTGCCAGTAGTATACAGCGGACAGTAGTTAATGAGCAGTTCTTC
TRBV29-1,NA,TRBJ2-3,NA,11,CSVSIPRGTYF,TGCAGCGTTAGTATCCCTAGGGGCACGTATTTT
TRBV4-3,NA,TRBJ2-7,NA,14,CASSQEVGRVEQYF,TGCGCCAGCAGCCAAGAAGTGGGTCGGGTCGAGCAGTACTTC
TRBV5-1,NA,TRBJ1-3,NA,16,CASSLLGGHSGNTIYF,TGCGCCAGCAGCTTATTAGGCGGCCACTCTGGAAACACCATATATTTT
TRBV19,NA,TRBJ2-1,TRBD1,15,CASSQTGGGNNEQFF,TGTGCCAGTAGCCAGACAGGGGGCGGAAACAATGAGCAGTTCTTC
TRBV11-2,NA,TRBJ2-3,NA,14,CASSLAQGKDTQYF,TGTGCCAGCAGCTTAGCACAGGGAAAAGATACGCAGTATTTT
TRBV9,NA,TRBJ2-2,TRBD1,17,CASSERGQGVNTGELFF,TGTGCCAGCAGCGAGCGGGGACAGGGCGTGAACACCGGGGAGCTGTTTTTT
TRBV7-9,NA,TRBJ1-3,NA,17,CASSLFPDFDSGNTIYF,TGTGCCAGCAGCTTATTTCCCGACTTCGACTCTGGAAACACCATATATTTT
TRBV7-2,NA,TRBJ1-2,NA,14,CASSSRQAVYGYTF,TGTGCCAGCAGCTCTAGACAGGCGGTCTATGGCTACACCTTC
TRBV9,NA,TRBJ2-1,TRBD2,13,CASSALAGGSQFF,TGTGCCAGCAGCGCTCTAGCGGGAGGATCGCAGTTCTTC
TRBV4-1,NA,TRBJ1-6,NA,15,CASSQDHRDNSPLHF,TGCGCCAGCAGCCAAGACCACAGGGATAATTCACCCCTCCACTTT
TRBV7-3,NA,TRBJ2-7,TRBD2,16,CASSLVVAGVQGEQYF,TGTGCCAGCAGCTTAGTGGTAGCGGGAGTTCAAGGCGAGCAGTACTTC
TRBV7-6,NA,TRBJ1-3,NA,15,CASSVRPTKGNTIYF,TGTGCCAGCAGCGTACGGCCGACTAAAGGAAACACCATATATTTT
TRBV9,NA,TRBJ2-7,NA,14,CASSITQGGYEQYF,TGTGCCAGCAGCATCACCCAGGGTGGGTACGAGCAGTACTTC
TRBV29-1,NA,TRBJ2-7,TRBD2,14,CSVGTSGNTYEQYF,TGCAGCGTCGGGACTAGCGGGAATACTTACGAGCAGTACTTC
TRBV28,NA,TRBJ2-7,TRBD2,15,CASTKSGSASYEQYF,TGTGCCAGCACCAAAAGCGGGAGCGCCTCGTACGAGCAGTACTTC
TRBV27,NA,TRBJ1-5,TRBD1,16,CASRPGTGNLNQPQHF,TGTGCCAGCAGACCCGGGACAGGGAATCTCAATCAGCCCCAGCATTTT
TRBV28,NA,TRBJ2-5,NA,17,CASSLGGRQGPQETQYF,TGTGCCAGCAGTTTAGGGGGGAGACAGGGTCCCCAAGAGACCCAGTACTTC
TRBV27,NA,TRBJ1-1,NA,15,CASSFRGSGSTEAFF,TGTGCCAGCAGTTTCAGGGGTAGTGGATCCACTGAAGCTTTCTTT
TRBV29-1,NA,TRBJ1-2,NA,10,CSVDANGYTF,TGCAGCGTTGATGCGAACGGCTACACCTTC
TRBV4-1,once,TRBJ1-4,TRBD1,21,CASSQRGLRTGRPVGNEKLFF,TGCGCCAGCAGCCAAAGAGGTTTAAGGACAGGGCGGCCGGTTGGTAATGAAAAACTGTTTTTT
TRBV19,few,TRBJ2-7,NA,15,CASSIPGAMKYEQYF,TGTGCCAGTAGTATTCCAGGGGCGATGAAGTACGAGCAGTACTTC
TRBV28,NA,TRBJ1-2,TRBD1,13,CASSFRTGSGYTF,TGTGCCAGCAGTTTTCGGACAGGGAGTGGCTACACCTTC
TRBV28,once,TRBJ2-3,TRBD1,15,CASSPGGVGTDTQYF,TGTGCCAGCAGCCCAGGGGGCGTGGGAACAGATACGCAGTATTTT
TRBV6-1,NA,TRBJ2-1,NA,14,CASSRERPYNEQFF,TGTGCCAGCAGTAGGGAGAGGCCCTACAATGAGCAGTTCTTC